This is a list of T cell receptor beta chains from one sample in a study of cytotoxic CD8 clonotypes in ibrutinib-treated CLL. Some clones are missing from TCRdb's copy, which holds only in-frame ones; the method was immunoSEQ multiplex PCR. The data show about 130,000 clones, 84% seen once. Sequences were derived from PBMCs, sampled after 24 months of ibrutinib treatment. The receptor source for this set is a human donor with chronic lymphocytic leukemia. Each CDR3 is given with its conserved first and last residue. A D gene is named only where the DNA matches it firmly. Size tells how often a clone was seen (once, few, many) or the class of an expanded clone, and some rows leave it out.

j_call d_call v_call clone_size cdr3_aa cdr3_nt
TRBJ2-1 TRBD2 TRBV29-1 once CSVATSGAYNEQFF TGCAGCGTCGCCACTAGCGGGGCCTACAATGAGCAGTTCTTC
TRBJ1-1 NA TRBV2 NA CAGLAGGNTEAFF TGTGCCGGACTGGCCGGGGGGAACACTGAAGCTTTCTTT
TRBJ2-5 NA TRBV30 NA CALRGVVFETQYF TGTGCCCTAAGGGGGGTCGTTTTCGAGACCCAGTACTTC
TRBJ2-3 NA TRBV7-2 NA CASSSPLGGIPSTDTQYF TGTGCCAGCAGCTCACCTTTAGGGGGAATCCCTAGCACAGATACGCAGTATTTT
TRBJ2-7 NA TRBV2 NA CASMTEYEQYF TGTGCCAGCATGACTGAGTACGAGCAGTACTTC
TRBJ2-5 NA TRBV7-2 NA CASSSGGAGETQYF TGTGCCAGCAGCTCCGGCGGGGCAGGTGAGACCCAGTACTTC
TRBJ1-1 NA TRBV7-8 NA CASSLVGGKNTEAFF TGTGCCAGCAGCTTAGTTGGGGGGAAGAACACTGAAGCTTTCTTT
TRBJ2-2 NA TRBV6-1 NA CASSEMRLNTGELFF TGTGCCAGCAGTGAAATGAGGCTCAACACCGGGGAGCTGTTTTTT
TRBJ1-6 NA TRBV2 NA CASSGDSSNSPLHF TGTGCCAGCAGCGGTGACAGCAGCAATTCACCCCTCCACTTT
TRBJ1-3 NA TRBV4-3 NA CASSQDLAQGNTIYF TGCGCCAGCAGCCAAGATCTTGCACAGGGAAACACCATATATTTT
TRBJ2-5 NA TRBV5-1 NA CASSYEGSETQYF TGCGCCAGCAGCTACGAGGGATCAGAGACCCAGTACTTC
TRBJ2-2 TRBD1 TRBV5-4 NA CASTSGGINTGELFF TGTGCCAGCACTTCAGGGGGCATTAACACCGGGGAGCTGTTTTTT
TRBJ1-1 NA TRBV18 NA CASSTRRGVDTEAFF TGTGCCAGCTCAACGAGGCGAGGGGTCGACACTGAAGCTTTCTTT
TRBJ1-1 TRBD1 TRBV18 NA CASSPGTGGANTEAFF TGTGCCAGCTCACCGGGGACAGGGGGCGCGAACACTGAAGCTTTCTTT
TRBJ1-2 NA TRBV9 NA CASSVNGKGEYGYTF TGTGCCAGCAGCGTAAACGGGAAGGGAGAGTATGGCTACACCTTC
TRBJ1-4 TRBD1 TRBV19 NA CASCGQGENEKLFF TGTGCCAGTTGTGGACAGGGGGAGAATGAAAAACTGTTTTTT
TRBJ1-6 NA TRBV4-3 few CASSQQGPQDSPLHF TGCGCCAGCAGCCAGCAAGGGCCTCAGGATTCACCCCTCCACTTT
TRBJ2-3 NA TRBV30 NA CAWSSGGTQYF TGTGCCTGGAGTAGTGGGGGTACGCAGTATTTT
TRBJ2-5 NA TRBV6-1 few CASSGGSQETQYF TGTGCCAGCAGTGGGGGGTCCCAAGAGACCCAGTACTTC
TRBJ1-6 TRBD1 TRBV19 NA CASSIDLTGRRSPLHF TGTGCCAGTAGTATAGATCTGACAGGGCGGCGTTCACCCCTCCACTTT
TRBJ1-2 NA TRBV12-5 NA CASGLVGASYNYGYTF TGTGCTAGTGGTTTGGTAGGCGCTTCCTATAACTATGGCTACACCTTC
TRBJ1-1 NA TRBV7-2 NA CASSSRANTEAFF TGTGCCAGCAGCTCACGGGCGAACACTGAAGCTTTCTTT
TRBJ2-1 TRBD1 TRBV14 few CASSHEVGTGRYNEQFF TGTGCCAGCAGCCATGAGGTCGGGACAGGTCGGTACAATGAGCAGTTCTTC
TRBJ1-4 NA TRBV20-1 NA CSVAQGEKLFF TGCAGTGTGGCCCAGGGGGAAAAACTGTTTTTT
TRBJ1-1 NA TRBV10-2 NA CASSEIKTEAFF TGCGCCAGCAGTGAGATCAAGACAGAAGCTTTCTTT
TRBJ1-5 NA TRBV30 NA CAWSVKMGGVSKQKHF TGTGCCTGGAGTGTAAAGATGGGAGGAGTGTCCAAGCAGAAACATTTT
TRBJ2-7 NA TRBV7-9 NA CASSSQAFLGVYEQYF TGTGCCAGCAGCTCACAGGCATTTCTGGGAGTATACGAGCAGTACTTC
TRBJ2-7 TRBD2 TRBV6-1 NA CASSEARLAVYEQYF TGTGCCAGCAGTGAAGCGCGACTAGCGGTCTACGAGCAGTACTTC
TRBJ1-1 NA TRBV10-1 once CASSNGGLEAFF TGCGCCAGCAGTAACGGGGGATTAGAAGCTTTCTTT
TRBJ1-1 TRBD1 TRBV5-1 NA CASSAGTGPNTEAFF TGCGCCAGCAGCGCGGGGACAGGCCCGAACACTGAAGCTTTCTTT
TRBJ2-7 NA TRBV6-1 NA CASSVIWGDEQYF TGTGCCAGCAGTGTAATATGGGGAGACGAGCAGTACTTC
TRBJ1-2 TRBD1 TRBV30 NA CAWSRDRGSNYGYTF TGTGCCTGGAGCCGGGACAGGGGATCTAACTATGGCTACACCTTC
TRBJ1-5 NA TRBV20-1 few CSAGNQPQHF TGCAGTGCTGGCAATCAGCCCCAGCATTTT
TRBJ2-3 TRBD2 TRBV30 few CACCGGPSRDTQYF TGTGCCTGTTGCGGGGGTCCGAGCCGAGATACGCAGTATTTT
TRBJ1-2 NA TRBV5-6 few CASSLAGSGGYTF TGTGCCAGCAGCTTGGCGGGTTCGGGAGGCTACACCTTC
TRBJ1-4 NA TRBV19 NA CASTRGGPEKLFF TGTGCCAGTACCCGCGGGGGGCCAGAAAAACTGTTTTTT
TRBJ1-1 TRBD1 TRBV11-2 NA CASRPIRGISEAFF TGTGCCAGCCGACCCATCAGGGGGATCTCTGAAGCTTTCTTT
TRBJ2-7 TRBD2 TRBV7-2 few CASSFGGLAGEQYF TGTGCCAGCAGCTTTGGCGGGCTAGCGGGCGAGCAGTACTTC
TRBJ1-6 NA TRBV6-1 NA CASGPGSSYNSPLHF TGTGCCAGCGGCCCAGGGAGCTCCTATAATTCACCCCTCCACTTT